The sequence of this T cell receptor beta chain was determined in a study of T cells in Graves' hyperthyroidism and ophthalmopathy. For this clonotype: Its antigen is still unknown.

Amplified TCR beta CDR3 regions came from RNA transcripts. With the HTBI primer set, the TCR CDR3 went through a first round of RT-PCR. TCRdb fed the multiplex PCR reads into MiXCR, producing one record per CDR3 protein. The sample has a few hundred thousand distinct CDR3 sequences, approximately 15% seen once. Losses at the gene ends were 5 bases for V and 7 bases for J; bases not matched to a gene: 8. Per the germline V gene, CDR1 is SGHAT and CDR2 is FQNNGV. The CDR3 is 13 residues long. From more than 9.5 ml of fresh peripheral blood, PBMCs were isolated. General observations from the study: Model output signaled ophthalmopathy a median approximately 6 months ahead of onset. Most thyroid clonotypes with frequency above 0.001 were detected in blood. Stable hyperthyroidism was separated from ophthalmopathy by a model based on 13 V-J features.

The sequence derives from a woman in her twenties or thirties with Graves' hyperthyroidism that later progressed to Graves' ophthalmopathy. The chain employs TRBV11-2 and TRBJ2-7; 7 bases match TRBD1. The sequenced material came from blood. CDR3 loop: CASSGTGVGEQYF. The CDR3 DNA follows: TGTGCCAGCAGCGGAACAGGGGTGGGGGAGCAGTACTTC.